The present TCR beta chain was sequenced within a study of beta chain features in type 1 diabetes. Study-level points and caveats: Moderate but significant shortening of TCRB CDR3s was recorded in all four CD4+ subsets from Type 1 diabetes patients.

Remarks on this clone: No antigen is known for it.

The isolated RNA, all of it, was reverse transcribed, so expressed TCRB transcripts were what got sequenced. The protocol was immunoSEQ multiplex PCR, while the TCRdb copy is restricted to in-frame clones and leaves out a portion. Of approximately 170,000 clones in the sample, over 55% were seen once. Sequencing was done on a sample of naive CD4+ T cells from blood. This TCR came from a man between 25 and 39 years old with type 1 diabetes.

The DNA for the CDR3 is TGTGCCAGCAGCCCTAACAGGGGATCGAACACTGAAGCTTTCTTT. Protein: CASSPNRGSNTEAFF. The chain links TRBV14 to TRBJ1-1, with 7 bases matching TRBD1. Germline-derived CDR1 and CDR2 are SGHDN and FVKESK. The length of the CDR3 is 15 residues. With 4 bases clipped from V and 1 base from J, the junction kept 6 bases outside the gene matches.